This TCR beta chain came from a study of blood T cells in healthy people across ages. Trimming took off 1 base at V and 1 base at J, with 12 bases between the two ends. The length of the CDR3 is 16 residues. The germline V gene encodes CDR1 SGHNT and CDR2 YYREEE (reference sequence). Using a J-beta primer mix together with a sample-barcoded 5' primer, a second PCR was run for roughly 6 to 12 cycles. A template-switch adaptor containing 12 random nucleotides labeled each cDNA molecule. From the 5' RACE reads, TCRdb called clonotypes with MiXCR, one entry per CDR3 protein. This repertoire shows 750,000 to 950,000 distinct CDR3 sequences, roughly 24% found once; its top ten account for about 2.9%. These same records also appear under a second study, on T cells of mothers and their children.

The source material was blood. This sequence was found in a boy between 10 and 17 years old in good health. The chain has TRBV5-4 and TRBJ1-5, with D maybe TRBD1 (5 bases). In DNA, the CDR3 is TGTGCCAGCAGCTTGTTTCCAGGGACGAGCAATCAGCCCCAGCATTTT. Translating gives CASSLFPGTSNQPQHF.